The rows below give T cell receptor beta chains drawn from one sample of a study of OX40 agonist ivuxolimab in advanced cancers. Clones were read by immunoSEQ multiplex PCR, and TCRdb kept only the in-frame ones, dropping some. The profile shows tens of thousands of clones, about four fifths of them singletons. Source: CD4+ or CD8+ T cells sorted from blood, taken in a trial of the OX40 agonist ivuxolimab. The receptors were gathered from an adult with an advanced solid tumor such as melanoma, head and neck, liver or kidney cancer. CDR3s include the opening cysteine and the closing phenylalanine or tryptophan. Each record gives: V gene, clone size, D gene, J gene, CDR3 protein, CDR3 DNA. The D gene is left open where the match is weak. Size is stated for part of the rows, as once, few or many counts, or as a class when the clone is expanded.

TRBV21-1,NA,NA,TRBJ1-2,CASSKQDRRNYGYTF,TGTGCCAGCAGCAAGCAGGACAGGCGAAACTATGGCTACACCTTC
TRBV6-6,NA,NA,TRBJ1-1,CASSRNREGTEAFF,TGTGCCAGCAGTAGAAACAGGGAGGGCACTGAAGCTTTCTTT
TRBV6-1,NA,TRBD1,TRBJ1-6,CASKDRGQNSPLHF,TGTGCCAGCAAGGACAGGGGTCAGAATTCACCCCTCCACTTT
TRBV6-4,NA,TRBD1,TRBJ1-2,CASSEGQGALYGYTF,TGTGCCAGCAGTGAGGGACAGGGGGCTCTATATGGCTACACCTTC
TRBV7-3,NA,NA,TRBJ2-7,CASSLKSGRDEQYF,TGTGCCAGCAGCTTAAAGAGTGGTCGGGACGAGCAGTACTTC
TRBV11-2,NA,NA,TRBJ2-1,CASSFLRGIRNEQFF,TGTGCCAGCAGCTTCCTCCGGGGCATTCGGAATGAGCAGTTCTTC
TRBV5-1,NA,TRBD1,TRBJ2-1,CASSWTGSSYNEQFF,TGCGCCAGCAGCTGGACAGGGAGCTCCTACAATGAGCAGTTCTTC
TRBV6-1,NA,NA,TRBJ1-5,CASSEDRDQPQHF,TGTGCCAGCAGTGAAGACAGGGATCAGCCCCAGCATTTT
TRBV7-2,NA,NA,TRBJ2-5,CASSSPIGRETQYF,TGTGCCAGCAGCTCCCCAATTGGGCGAGAGACCCAGTACTTC
TRBV9,NA,NA,TRBJ1-3,CASSVSGIPGNTIYF,TGTGCCAGCAGCGTTTCAGGGATCCCCGGAAACACCATATATTTT
TRBV6-1,once,NA,TRBJ2-5,CASSYRGTQYF,TGTGCCAGCAGTTACCGGGGGACCCAGTACTTC
TRBV7-3,NA,NA,TRBJ2-7,CARSPKKYF,TGTGCCAGGTCCCCGAAGAAGTACTTC
TRBV13,NA,NA,TRBJ1-2,CASSLGDLQGYGYTF,TGTGCCAGCAGCTTAGGGGACCTACAGGGTTATGGCTACACCTTC
TRBV29-1,NA,NA,TRBJ1-1,CSVLKIAAEAFF,TGCAGCGTTCTGAAGATAGCGGCTGAAGCTTTCTTT
TRBV18,NA,NA,TRBJ2-7,CASSPRTGYNEQYF,TGTGCCAGCTCACCTCGGACCGGTTACAACGAGCAGTACTTC
TRBV5-1,NA,NA,TRBJ2-1,CASSLAGDNYNEQFF,TGCGCCAGCAGCTTGGCCGGTGACAACTACAATGAGCAGTTCTTC
TRBV28,NA,TRBD1,TRBJ1-4,CASSGQGYEKLFF,TGTGCCAGCAGTGGACAGGGATATGAAAAACTGTTTTTT
TRBV6-5,NA,NA,TRBJ2-5,CASSYSVSMITQYF,TGTGCCAGCAGTTACTCGGTCAGCATGATTACCCAGTACTTC
TRBV29-1,NA,NA,TRBJ2-5,CSVGGETQYF,TGCAGCGTTGGGGGAGAGACCCAGTACTTC
TRBV11-2,NA,TRBD1,TRBJ1-3,CASSLVGRGLNTIYF,TGTGCCAGCAGCTTAGTCGGCAGGGGGTTGAACACCATATATTTT
TRBV2,NA,NA,TRBJ1-1,CASSEGPDTEAFF,TGTGCCAGCAGTGAGGGTCCGGACACTGAAGCTTTCTTT
TRBV5-1,NA,TRBD1,TRBJ1-2,CASSWTGTGGGYTF,TGCGCCAGCAGCTGGACCGGGACAGGGGGCGGCTACACCTTC
TRBV28,NA,TRBD1,TRBJ2-3,CASSADRGYTDTQYF,TGTGCCAGCAGCGCGGACAGGGGATACACAGATACGCAGTATTTT
TRBV4-1,NA,NA,TRBJ2-7,CASSQEAGTSYEQYF,TGCGCCAGCAGCCAAGAGGCGGGGACCTCCTACGAGCAGTACTTC
TRBV7-8,NA,NA,TRBJ2-3,CATSSGTDTQYF,TGTGCCACCTCATCGGGCACAGATACGCAGTATTTT
TRBV27,NA,NA,TRBJ2-7,CASFPSGGYEQYF,TGTGCCAGCTTCCCTTCCGGCGGGTACGAGCAGTACTTC
TRBV18,NA,NA,TRBJ1-2,CASSPLRGEAYGYTF,TGTGCCAGCTCACCACTCAGGGGTGAAGCCTATGGCTACACCTTC
TRBV7-8,NA,NA,TRBJ2-3,CASSLGRGSTDTQYF,TGTGCCAGCAGCTTAGGTAGGGGGAGCACAGATACGCAGTATTTT
TRBV12-5,NA,NA,TRBJ1-6,CASGRLQQGRPPSRNSPLHF,TGTGCTAGCGGACGACTACAGCAGGGGCGGCCCCCCAGCCGAAATTCACCCCTCCACTTT
TRBV7-3,NA,NA,TRBJ2-3,CASSLSKGDTQYF,TGTGCCAGCAGCTTATCCAAGGGAGATACGCAGTATTTT
TRBV2,NA,NA,TRBJ2-5,CASGDDSQETQYF,TGTGCCAGTGGGGACGACAGCCAAGAGACCCAGTACTTC
TRBV6-5,NA,TRBD1,TRBJ2-1,CASSLTRTGEQNEQFF,TGTGCCAGCAGTTTAACTAGGACAGGGGAGCAGAATGAGCAGTTCTTC
TRBV28,NA,TRBD1,TRBJ1-4,CASSGSGGSLFF,TGTGCCAGCAGTGGATCAGGGGGCAGCCTGTTTTTT
TRBV7-3,NA,TRBD1,TRBJ1-2,CASSPSGTGRYTF,TGTGCCAGCAGCCCCTCCGGGACAGGGCGGTACACCTTC
TRBV19,NA,NA,TRBJ2-4,CASSITGAKNIQYF,TGTGCCAGTAGTATTACGGGGGCCAAAAACATTCAGTACTTC